These 9 T cell receptor beta chains were all obtained from the same sample, sequenced in a study of T cell clones after liver transplantation (dated by TCRdb to about 2019). Libraries were made using the immunoSEQ multiplex PCR assay. In TCRdb, the immuneACCESS table is reduced to in-frame sequences with V and J assigned. These tables do not hold every clone; where another copy was compared, an unresolved V gene accounts for under half, and the others remain unexplained. The sample table shows some 80,000 clones, and approximately 81% are seen once. Around 2% of the sample comes from the top ten. This material consisted of CD4+ T cells from blood, taken around 50 months after liver transplant. These receptors were obtained from a human patient who received a liver transplant. Some T cells may have been brought in with the graft after a transplant.

The chain couples TRBV5-1 to TRBJ2-3; 9 bases are shared with TRBD2. Germline V gene sequence: CDR1 SGHRS, CDR2 YFSETQ. This CDR3 contains 17 residues. The junction had 12 bases not matched to a gene; V was cut back by 4 bases and J by 3 bases. CDR3: CASSPLGASGVTDTQYF. Here the CDR3 DNA reads TGCGCCAGCAGCCCCCTTGGGGCTAGCGGGGTGACAGATACGCAGTATTTT.

V usage is TRBV7-6 and J usage is TRBJ2-5, with TRBD2 matching 8 bases. The junction had 4 bases not matched to a gene; V was cut back by 4 bases and J by 0 bases. Per the germline V gene, CDR1 is SGHVS and CDR2 is FNYEAQ. The CDR3 has 15 amino acids. CDR3 in DNA: TGTGCCAGCAGCTCGCCGCGGGGGGACCAAGAGACCCAGTACTTC. Encoded protein: CASSSPRGDQETQYF.

This chain joins TRBV6-6 and TRBJ1-1; D call uncertain. Germline values: CDR1 MNHNY, CDR2 SVGAGI (reference sequence). The CDR3 is made up of 12 amino acids. Trimming removed 2 bases from V and 3 bases from J, with 4 bases in between. DNA for the CDR3: TGTGCCAGCAGTTACGGGTACACTGAAGCTTTCTTT. Translating it yields CASSYGYTEAFF.

The gene calls are TRBV7-2 and TRBJ2-5, with 11 bases fitting TRBD1. The CDR3 consists of 15 residues. The trim removed 4 bases at V and 5 bases at J, leaving 6 bases unmatched. Germline CDR1 is SGHTA and CDR2 is FQGNSA. The CDR3, as DNA: TGTGCCAGCAGCTCGGACAGGGGGCGGGCGGAGACCCAGTACTTC. It is translated as CASSSDRGRAETQYF.

The chain links TRBV4-3 to TRBJ2-3, with 14 bases aligning to TRBD2. The germline gives CDR1 LGHNA, CDR2 YSLEER. CDR3 length: 18 residues. Losses at the gene ends were 1 base for V and 2 bases for J; bases not matched to a gene: 5. In DNA form, the CDR3 reads TGCGCCAGCAGCCAAGCCCCGACTAGCGGGGGGGCCACAGATACGCAGTATTTT. Protein sequence: CASSQAPTSGGATDTQYF.

The chain has TRBV15 and TRBJ2-5, with a possible D match to TRBD2 (6 bases). Trimming pared 3 bases from V and 4 bases from J, leaving 9 bases between. This CDR3 is built from 13 residues. CDR1 and CDR2 (germline): LNHNV, YYDKDF (reference sequence). In DNA, the CDR3 is TGTGCCACCAGCAGTACGGGGGTAGAGACCCAGTACTTC. It yields the protein CATSSTGVETQYF.

The chain links TRBV11-3 to TRBJ2-5; unclear D gene. The CDR3 has 11 amino acids. The germline V gene encodes CDR1 SGHNT and CDR2 YENEEA. With 5 bases removed from V and 5 bases from J, the gap between germline ends came to 6 bases. CDR3 in DNA: TGTGCCAGCAGCGCCGATGAGACCCAGTACTTC. Its protein product is CASSADETQYF.

V gene TRBV7-2 combines with J gene TRBJ1-2; D gene uncertain. The V end lost 5 bases, the J end lost 1 base, and 8 bases lay between the germline ends. Germline-derived CDR1 and CDR2 are SGHTA and FQGNSA. The CDR3 covers 13 residues. The CDR3 region has the DNA TGTGCCAGCAGCCGGGGTGTTAACTATGGCTACACCTTC. This encodes CASSRGVNYGYTF.

The V call is TRBV28, the J call TRBJ1-5; no definite D call. CDR1 is MDHEN and CDR2 is SYDVKM in the germline V gene. V was pared by 5 bases and J by 1 base, with 6 bases between. The CDR3 has 13 amino acids. In DNA form, the CDR3 reads TGTGCCAGCAGTCTGGGCAGCAATCAGCCCCAGCATTTT. It translates to CASSLGSNQPQHF. Looking up the rest from reference TRBV28 and TRBJ1-5 gives the full variable domain: DVKVTQSSRYLVKRTGEKVFLECVQDMDHENMFWYRQDPGLGLRLIYFSYDVKMKEKGDIPEGYSVSREKKERFSLILESASTNQTSMYLCASSLGSNQPQHFGDGTRLSIL.